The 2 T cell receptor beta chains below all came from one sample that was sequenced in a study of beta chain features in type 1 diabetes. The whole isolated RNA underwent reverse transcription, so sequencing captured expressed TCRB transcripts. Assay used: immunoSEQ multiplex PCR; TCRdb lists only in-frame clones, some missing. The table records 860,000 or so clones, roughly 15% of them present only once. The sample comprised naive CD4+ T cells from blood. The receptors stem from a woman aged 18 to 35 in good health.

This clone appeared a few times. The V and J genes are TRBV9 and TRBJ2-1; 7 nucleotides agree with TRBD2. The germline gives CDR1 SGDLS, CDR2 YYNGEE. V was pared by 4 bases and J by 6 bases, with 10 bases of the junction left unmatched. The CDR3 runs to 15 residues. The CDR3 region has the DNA TGTGCCAGCAGCCTGGGCGGCGGGACTATCAATGAGCAGTTCTTC. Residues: CASSLGGGTINEQFF.

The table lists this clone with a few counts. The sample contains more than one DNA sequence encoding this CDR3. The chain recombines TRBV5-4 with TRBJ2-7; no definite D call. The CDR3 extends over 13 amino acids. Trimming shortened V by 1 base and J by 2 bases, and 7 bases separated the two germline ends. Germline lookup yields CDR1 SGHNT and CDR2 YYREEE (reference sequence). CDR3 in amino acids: CASSLPGTYEQYF. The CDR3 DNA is TGTGCCAGCAGCTTGCCAGGAACCTACGAGCAGTACTTC.